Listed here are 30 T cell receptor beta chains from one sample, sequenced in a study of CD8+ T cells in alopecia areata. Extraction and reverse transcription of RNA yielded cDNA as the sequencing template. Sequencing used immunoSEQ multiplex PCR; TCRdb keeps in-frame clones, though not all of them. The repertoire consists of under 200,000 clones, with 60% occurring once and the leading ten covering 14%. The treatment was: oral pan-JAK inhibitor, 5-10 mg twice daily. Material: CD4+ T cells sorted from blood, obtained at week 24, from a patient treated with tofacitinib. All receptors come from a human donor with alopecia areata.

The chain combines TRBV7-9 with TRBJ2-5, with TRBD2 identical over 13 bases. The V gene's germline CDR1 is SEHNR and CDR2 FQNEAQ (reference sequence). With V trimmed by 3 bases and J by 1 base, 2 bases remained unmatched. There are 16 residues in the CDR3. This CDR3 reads CASSFRLAGGQETQYF. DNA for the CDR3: TGTGCCAGCAGCTTTCGACTAGCGGGGGGCCAAGAGACCCAGTACTTC.

The DNA of the CDR3 is TGCGCCAGCAGTGACCTCCGGGCAGATCAGCCCCAGCATTTT. Translated, it gives CASSDLRADQPQHF. The rearrangement joins TRBV10-2 to TRBJ1-5; D remains unclear. The germline V and J ends were trimmed by 3 bases and 5 bases, with 11 bases remaining between them. The length of the CDR3 is 14 residues. Germline loops: CDR1 WSHSY, CDR2 SAAADI.

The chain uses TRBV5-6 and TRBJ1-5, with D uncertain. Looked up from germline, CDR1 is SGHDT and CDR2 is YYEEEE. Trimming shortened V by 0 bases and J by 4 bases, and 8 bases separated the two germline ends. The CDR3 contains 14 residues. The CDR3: CASSLAGGNQPQHF. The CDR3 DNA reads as TGTGCCAGCAGCTTGGCCGGAGGGAATCAGCCCCAGCATTTT. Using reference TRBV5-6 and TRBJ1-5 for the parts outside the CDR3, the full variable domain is DAGVTQSPTHLIKTRGQQVTLRCSPKSGHDTVSWYQQALGQGPQFIFQYYEEEERQRGNFPDRFSGHQFPNYSSELNVNALLLGDSALYLCASSLAGGNQPQHFGDGTRLSIL.

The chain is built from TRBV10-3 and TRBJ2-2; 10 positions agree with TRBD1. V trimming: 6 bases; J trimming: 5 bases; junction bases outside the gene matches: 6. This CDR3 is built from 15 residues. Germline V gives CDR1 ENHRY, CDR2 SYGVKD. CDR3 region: CAIREDRGNTGELFF. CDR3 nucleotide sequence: TGTGCCATCAGGGAGGACAGGGGGAATACCGGGGAGCTGTTTTTT.

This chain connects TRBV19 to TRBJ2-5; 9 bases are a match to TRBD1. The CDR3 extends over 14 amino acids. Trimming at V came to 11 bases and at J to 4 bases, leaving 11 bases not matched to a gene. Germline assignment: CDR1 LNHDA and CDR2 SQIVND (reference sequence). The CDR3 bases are TGTGCCGCCGGGACAGGGCTTTTCGGAGAGACCCAGTACTTC. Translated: CAAGTGLFGETQYF.

CDR3: CASSLGVAGGDEQFF. CDR3 in DNA: TGTGCCAGCAGCTTGGGAGTAGCGGGGGGAGATGAGCAGTTCTTC. The rearrangement uses TRBV13 and TRBJ2-1; 10 positions agree with TRBD2. V shed 3 bases, J shed 8 bases, and the junction held 7 bases outside the gene matches. The CDR3 has 15 residues. The germline gives CDR1 PRHDT, CDR2 FYEKMQ (reference sequence).

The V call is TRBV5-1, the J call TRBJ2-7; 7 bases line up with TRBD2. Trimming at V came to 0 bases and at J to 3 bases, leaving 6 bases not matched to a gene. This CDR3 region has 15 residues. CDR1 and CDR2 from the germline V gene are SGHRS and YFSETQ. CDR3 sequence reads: CASSLGGGYNYEQYF. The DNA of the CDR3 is TGCGCCAGCAGCTTGGGCGGGGGTTATAACTACGAGCAGTACTTC. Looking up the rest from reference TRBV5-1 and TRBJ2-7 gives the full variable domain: KAGVTQTPRYLIKTRGQQVTLSCSPISGHRSVSWYQQTPGQGLQFLFEYFSETQRNKGNFPGRFSGRQFSNSRSEMNVSTLELGDSALYLCASSLGGGYNYEQYFGPGTRLTVT.

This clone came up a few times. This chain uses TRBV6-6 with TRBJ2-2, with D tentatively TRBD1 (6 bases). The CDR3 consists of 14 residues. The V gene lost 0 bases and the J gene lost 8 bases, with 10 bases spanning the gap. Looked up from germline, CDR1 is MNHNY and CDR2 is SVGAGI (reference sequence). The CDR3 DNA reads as TGTGCCAGCAGTTACTCTTACGACAGGGGGGAGCTGTTTTTT. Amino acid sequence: CASSYSYDRGELFF.

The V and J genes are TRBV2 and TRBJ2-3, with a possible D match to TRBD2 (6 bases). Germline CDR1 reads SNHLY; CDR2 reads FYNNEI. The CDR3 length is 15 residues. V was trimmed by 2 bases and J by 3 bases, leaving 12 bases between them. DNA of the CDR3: TGTGCCAGCAGTGAACTCGGGGGTGATACAGATACGCAGTATTTT. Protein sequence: CASSELGGDTDTQYF. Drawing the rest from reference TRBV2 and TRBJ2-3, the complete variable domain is EPEVTQTPSHQVTQMGQEVILRCVPISNHLYFYWYRQILGQKVEFLVSFYNNEISEKSEIFDDQFSVERPDGSNFTLKIRSTKLEDSAMYFCASSELGGDTDTQYFGPGTRLTVL.

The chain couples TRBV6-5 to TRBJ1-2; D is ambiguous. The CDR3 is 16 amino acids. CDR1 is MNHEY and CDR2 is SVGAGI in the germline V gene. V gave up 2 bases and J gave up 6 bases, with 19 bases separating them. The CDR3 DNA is TGTGCCAGCAGTTACGTCCAGCTGCGGGGATTGCATGGCTACACCTTC. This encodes CASSYVQLRGLHGYTF.

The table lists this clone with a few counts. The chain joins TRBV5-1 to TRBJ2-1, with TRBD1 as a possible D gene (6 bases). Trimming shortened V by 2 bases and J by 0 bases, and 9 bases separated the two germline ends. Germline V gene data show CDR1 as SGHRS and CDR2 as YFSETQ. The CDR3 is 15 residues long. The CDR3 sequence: CASSFSGASYNEQFF. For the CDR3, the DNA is TGCGCCAGCAGCTTCTCAGGGGCCTCCTACAATGAGCAGTTCTTC.

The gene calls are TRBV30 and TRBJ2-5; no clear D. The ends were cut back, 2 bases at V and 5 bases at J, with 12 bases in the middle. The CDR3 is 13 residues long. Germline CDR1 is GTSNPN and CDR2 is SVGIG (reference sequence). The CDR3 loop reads CAWSNLLSETQYF. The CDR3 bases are TGTGCCTGGAGTAATCTCCTATCGGAGACCCAGTACTTC.

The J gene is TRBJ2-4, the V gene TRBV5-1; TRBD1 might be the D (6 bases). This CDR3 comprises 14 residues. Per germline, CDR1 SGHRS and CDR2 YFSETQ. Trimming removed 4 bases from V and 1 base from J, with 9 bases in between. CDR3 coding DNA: TGCGCCAGCAGCCCAGACAGGGCCAAAAACATTCAGTACTTC. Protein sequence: CASSPDRAKNIQYF.

The CDR3 is CASSLGSSKNIQYF. CDR3 sequence (DNA): TGTGCCAGCAGCTTAGGTAGCAGCAAAAACATTCAGTACTTC. This chain connects TRBV11-2 to TRBJ2-4; D gene unclear. The germline V and J ends were trimmed by 1 base and 3 bases, with 7 bases remaining between them. This CDR3 is built from 14 residues. Looked up from germline, CDR1 is SGHAT and CDR2 is FQNNGV.

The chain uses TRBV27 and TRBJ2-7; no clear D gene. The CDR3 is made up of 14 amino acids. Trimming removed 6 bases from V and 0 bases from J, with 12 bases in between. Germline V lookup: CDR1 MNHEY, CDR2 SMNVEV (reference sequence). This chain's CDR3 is CASSRLDGSYEQYF. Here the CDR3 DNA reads TGTGCCAGCAGCCGCCTTGACGGCTCCTACGAGCAGTACTTC.

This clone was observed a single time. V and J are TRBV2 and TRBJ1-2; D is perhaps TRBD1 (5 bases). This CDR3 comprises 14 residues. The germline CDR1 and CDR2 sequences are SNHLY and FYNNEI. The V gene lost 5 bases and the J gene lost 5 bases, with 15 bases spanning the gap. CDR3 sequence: CASSFPGLGYGYTF. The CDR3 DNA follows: TGTGCCAGCAGTTTTCCAGGGTTAGGGTATGGCTACACCTTC.

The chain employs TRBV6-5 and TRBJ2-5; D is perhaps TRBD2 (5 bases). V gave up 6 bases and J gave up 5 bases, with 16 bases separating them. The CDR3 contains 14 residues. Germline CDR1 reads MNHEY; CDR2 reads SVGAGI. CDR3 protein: CASRPTRGGETQYF. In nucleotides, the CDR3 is TGTGCCAGCAGGCCTACTCGCGGCGGGGAGACCCAGTACTTC.

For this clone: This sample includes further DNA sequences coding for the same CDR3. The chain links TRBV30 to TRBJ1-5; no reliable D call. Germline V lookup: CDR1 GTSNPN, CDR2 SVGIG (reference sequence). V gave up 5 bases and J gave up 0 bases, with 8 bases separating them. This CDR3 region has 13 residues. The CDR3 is CAWSRYSNQPQHF. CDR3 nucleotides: TGTGCCTGGTCCCGATATAGCAATCAGCCCCAGCATTTT.

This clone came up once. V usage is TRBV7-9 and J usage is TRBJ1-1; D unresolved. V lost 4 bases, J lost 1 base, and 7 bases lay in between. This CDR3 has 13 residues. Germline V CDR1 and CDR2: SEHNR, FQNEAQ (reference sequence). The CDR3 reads CASSSRWNTEAFF. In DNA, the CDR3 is TGTGCCAGCAGCTCCAGGTGGAACACTGAAGCTTTCTTT.

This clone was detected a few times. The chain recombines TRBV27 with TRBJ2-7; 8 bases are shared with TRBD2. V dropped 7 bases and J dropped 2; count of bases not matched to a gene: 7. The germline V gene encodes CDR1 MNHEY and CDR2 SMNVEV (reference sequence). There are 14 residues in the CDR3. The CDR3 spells CASKNGGGTYEQYF. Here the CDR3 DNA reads TGTGCCAGCAAGAACGGGGGGGGTACCTACGAGCAGTACTTC.

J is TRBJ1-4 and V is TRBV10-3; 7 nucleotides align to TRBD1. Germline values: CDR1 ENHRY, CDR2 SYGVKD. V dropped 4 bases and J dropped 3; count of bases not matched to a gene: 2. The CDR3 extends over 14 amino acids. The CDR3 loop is CAISGGQPNEKLFF. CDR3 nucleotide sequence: TGTGCCATCAGTGGGGGACAGCCTAATGAAAAACTGTTTTTT.

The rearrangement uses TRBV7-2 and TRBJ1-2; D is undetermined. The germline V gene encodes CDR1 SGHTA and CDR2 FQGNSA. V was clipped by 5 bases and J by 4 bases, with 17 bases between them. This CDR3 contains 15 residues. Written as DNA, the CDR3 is TGTGCCAGCAGCCCGAATAGACGGATTTCCTATGGCTACACCTTC. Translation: CASSPNRRISYGYTF.

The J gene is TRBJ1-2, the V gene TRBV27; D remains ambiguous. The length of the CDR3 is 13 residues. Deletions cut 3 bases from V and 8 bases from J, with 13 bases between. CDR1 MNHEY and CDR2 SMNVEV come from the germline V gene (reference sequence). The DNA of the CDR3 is TGTGCCAGCAGTTTCTCCAGGTCGGGCGGCTACACCTTC. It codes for CASSFSRSGGYTF.

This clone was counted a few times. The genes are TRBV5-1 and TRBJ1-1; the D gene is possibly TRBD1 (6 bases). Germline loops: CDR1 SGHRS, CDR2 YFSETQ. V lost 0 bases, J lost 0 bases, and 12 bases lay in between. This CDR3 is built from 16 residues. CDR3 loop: CASSLAVGAVNTEAFF. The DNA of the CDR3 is TGCGCCAGCAGCTTGGCGGTGGGGGCGGTGAACACTGAAGCTTTCTTT.

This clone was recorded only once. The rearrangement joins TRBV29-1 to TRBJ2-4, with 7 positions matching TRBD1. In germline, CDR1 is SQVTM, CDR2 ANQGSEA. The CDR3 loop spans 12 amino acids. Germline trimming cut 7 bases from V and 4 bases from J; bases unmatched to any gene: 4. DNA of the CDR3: TGCAGCGCCGTGACAGGGAAAAACATTCAGTACTTC. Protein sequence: CSAVTGKNIQYF.

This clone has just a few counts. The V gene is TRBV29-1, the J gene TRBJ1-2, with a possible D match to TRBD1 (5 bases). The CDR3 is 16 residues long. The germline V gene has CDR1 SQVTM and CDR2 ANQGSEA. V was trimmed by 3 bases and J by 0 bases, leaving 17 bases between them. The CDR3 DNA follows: TGCAGCGTTGAGGGTCAGGGTCCGACTCCTAACTATGGCTACACCTTC. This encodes CSVEGQGPTPNYGYTF. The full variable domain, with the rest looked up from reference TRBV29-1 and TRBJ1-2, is SAVISQKPSRDICQRGTSLTIQCQVDSQVTMMFWYRQQPGQSLTLIATANQGSEATYESGFVIDKFPISRPNLTFSTLTVSNMSPEDSSIYLCSVEGQGPTPNYGYTFGSGTRLTVV.

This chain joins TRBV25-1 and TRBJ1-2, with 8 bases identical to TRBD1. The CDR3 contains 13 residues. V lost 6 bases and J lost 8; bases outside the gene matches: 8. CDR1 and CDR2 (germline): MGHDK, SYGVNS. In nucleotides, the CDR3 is TGTGCCAGCAGCCTAGGGACAGGCGGCGGCTACACCTTC. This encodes CASSLGTGGGYTF.

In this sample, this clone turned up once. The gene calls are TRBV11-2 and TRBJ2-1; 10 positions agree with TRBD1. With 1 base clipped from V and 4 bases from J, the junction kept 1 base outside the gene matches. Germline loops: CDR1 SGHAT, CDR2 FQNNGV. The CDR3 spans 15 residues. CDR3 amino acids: CASSLAGQGYNEQFF. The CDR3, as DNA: TGTGCCAGCAGCTTAGCGGGACAGGGGTACAATGAGCAGTTCTTC.

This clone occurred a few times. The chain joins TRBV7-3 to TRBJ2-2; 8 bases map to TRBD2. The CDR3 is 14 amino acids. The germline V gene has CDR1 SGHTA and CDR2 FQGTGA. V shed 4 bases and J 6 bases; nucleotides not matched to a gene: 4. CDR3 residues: CASSSGLEPGELFF. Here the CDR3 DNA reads TGTGCCAGCAGCTCGGGACTAGAGCCCGGGGAGCTGTTTTTT.

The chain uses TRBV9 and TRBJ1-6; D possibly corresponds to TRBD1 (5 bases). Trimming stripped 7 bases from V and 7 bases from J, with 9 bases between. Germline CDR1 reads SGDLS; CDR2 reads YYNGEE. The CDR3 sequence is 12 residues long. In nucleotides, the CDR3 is TGTGCCAGCGGGGACGGAAATTCACCCCTCCACTTT. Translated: CASGDGNSPLHF.